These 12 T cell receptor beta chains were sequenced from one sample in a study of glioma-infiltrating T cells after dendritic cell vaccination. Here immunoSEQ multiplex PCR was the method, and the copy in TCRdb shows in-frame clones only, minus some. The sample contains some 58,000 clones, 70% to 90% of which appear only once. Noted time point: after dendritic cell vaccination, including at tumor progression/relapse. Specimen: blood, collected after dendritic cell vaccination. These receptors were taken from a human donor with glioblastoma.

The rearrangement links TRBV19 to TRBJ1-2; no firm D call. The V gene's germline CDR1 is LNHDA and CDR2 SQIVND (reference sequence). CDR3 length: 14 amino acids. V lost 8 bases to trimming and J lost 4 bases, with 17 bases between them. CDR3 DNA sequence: TGTGCCAGTTCTGAAACAGAGCTCTCCTATGGCTACACCTTC. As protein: CASSETELSYGYTF.

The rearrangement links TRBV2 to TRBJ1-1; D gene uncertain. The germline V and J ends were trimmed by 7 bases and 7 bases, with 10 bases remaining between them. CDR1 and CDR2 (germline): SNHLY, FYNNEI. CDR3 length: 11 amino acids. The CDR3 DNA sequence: TGTGCCAGCAAGCTAGACCATGAAGCTTTCTTT. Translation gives CASKLDHEAFF.

The DNA for the CDR3 is TGTGCCAGTAGTAACGACAGGGAGGTCAACGAGCAGTACTTC. This encodes CASSNDREVNEQYF. This chain connects TRBV19 to TRBJ2-7, with D tentatively TRBD1 (7 bases). From germline, CDR1 is LNHDA and CDR2 SQIVND (reference sequence). CDR3 length equals 14 residues. With 4 bases removed from V and 5 bases from J, the gap between germline ends came to 15 bases.

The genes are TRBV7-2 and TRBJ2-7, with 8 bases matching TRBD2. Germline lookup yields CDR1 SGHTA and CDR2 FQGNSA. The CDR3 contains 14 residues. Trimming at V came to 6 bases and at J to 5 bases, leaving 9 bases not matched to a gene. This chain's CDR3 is CASRSMRGVHEQYF. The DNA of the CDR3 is TGTGCCAGCAGGTCTATGCGGGGGGTCCACGAGCAGTACTTC.

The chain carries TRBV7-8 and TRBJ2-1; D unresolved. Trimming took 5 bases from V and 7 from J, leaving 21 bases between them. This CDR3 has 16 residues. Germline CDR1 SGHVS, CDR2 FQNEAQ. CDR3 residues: CASSLGRRPAGNEQFF. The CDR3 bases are TGTGCCAGCAGCCTAGGGCGTCGGCCCGCCGGGAATGAGCAGTTCTTC.

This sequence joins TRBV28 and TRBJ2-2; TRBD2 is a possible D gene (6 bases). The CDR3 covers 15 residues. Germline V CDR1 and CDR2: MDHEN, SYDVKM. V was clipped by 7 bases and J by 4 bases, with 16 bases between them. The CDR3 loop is CASKFRARGTGELFF. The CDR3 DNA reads TGTGCCAGCAAGTTCAGGGCGCGGGGCACCGGGGAGCTGTTTTTT.

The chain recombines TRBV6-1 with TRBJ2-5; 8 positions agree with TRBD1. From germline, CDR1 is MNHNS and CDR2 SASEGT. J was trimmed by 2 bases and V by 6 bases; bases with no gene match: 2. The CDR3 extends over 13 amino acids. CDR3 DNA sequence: TGTGCCAGCAGAGGGACAGGTCAAGAGACCCAGTACTTC. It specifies CASRGTGQETQYF.

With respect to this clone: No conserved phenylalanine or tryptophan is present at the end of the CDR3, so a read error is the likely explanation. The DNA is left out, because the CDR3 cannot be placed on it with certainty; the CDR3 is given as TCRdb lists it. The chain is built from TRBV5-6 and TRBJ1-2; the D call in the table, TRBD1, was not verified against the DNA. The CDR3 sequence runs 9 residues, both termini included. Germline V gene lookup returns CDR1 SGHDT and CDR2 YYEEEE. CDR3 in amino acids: CASSLGASI.

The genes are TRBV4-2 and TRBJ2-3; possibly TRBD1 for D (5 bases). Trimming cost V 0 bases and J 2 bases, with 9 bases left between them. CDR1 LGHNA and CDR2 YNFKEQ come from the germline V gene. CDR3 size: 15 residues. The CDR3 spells CASSQEGRNTDTQYF. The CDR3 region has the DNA TGTGCCAGCAGCCAAGAGGGGCGAAACACAGATACGCAGTATTTT.

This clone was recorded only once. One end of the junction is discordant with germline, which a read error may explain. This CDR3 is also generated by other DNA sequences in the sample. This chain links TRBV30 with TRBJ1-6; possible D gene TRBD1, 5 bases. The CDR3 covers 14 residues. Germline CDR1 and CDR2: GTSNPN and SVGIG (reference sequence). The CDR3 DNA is TGTGCCTGGAGGTCCAGGGCAGGGAATTCCCCCCTCCACTTT. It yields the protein CAWRSRAGNSPLHF. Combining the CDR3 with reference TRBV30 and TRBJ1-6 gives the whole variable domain SQTIHQWPATLVQPVGSPLSLECTVEGTSNPNLYWYRQAAGRGLQLLFYSVGIGQISSEVPQNLSASRPQDRQFILSSKKLLLSDSGFYLCAWRSRAGNSPLHFGNGTRLTVT.

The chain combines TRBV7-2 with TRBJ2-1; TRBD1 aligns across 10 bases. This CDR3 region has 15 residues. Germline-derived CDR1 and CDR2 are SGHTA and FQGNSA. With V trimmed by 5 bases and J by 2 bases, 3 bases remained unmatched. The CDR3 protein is CASSDRGPPYNEQFF. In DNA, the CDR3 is TGTGCCAGCAGCGACAGGGGGCCACCCTACAATGAGCAGTTCTTC.

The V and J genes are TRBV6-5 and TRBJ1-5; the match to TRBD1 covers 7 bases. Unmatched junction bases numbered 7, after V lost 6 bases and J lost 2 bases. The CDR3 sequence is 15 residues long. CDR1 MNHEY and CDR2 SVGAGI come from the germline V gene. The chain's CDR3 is CASRKTGERNQPQHF. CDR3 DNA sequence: TGTGCCAGCAGGAAAACAGGGGAACGCAATCAGCCCCAGCATTTT.